This entry lists 3 T cell receptor beta chains sequenced from one sample in a study of CD8+ T cells in alopecia areata. Sequencing relied on a cDNA template that was reverse transcribed from extracted RNA. Sequencing used immunoSEQ multiplex PCR; TCRdb keeps in-frame clones, though not all of them. The sample shows fewer than 250,000 clones, approximately 40% of them seen only once. Sample treatment: oral pan-JAK inhibitor, 5-10 mg twice daily. The sample here was CD4+ T cells sorted from blood, taken around week 36, from a patient treated with tofacitinib. Receptors were obtained from a human donor with alopecia areata.

This chain joins TRBV27 and TRBJ2-6; 8 bases map to TRBD1. This CDR3 spans 16 amino acids. With 10 bases clipped from V and 1 base from J, the junction kept 9 bases outside the gene matches. The germline CDR1 and CDR2 sequences are MNHEY and SMNVEV (reference sequence). The CDR3, as DNA: TGTGCCACCTCGGGACAGGTCCCGTCTGGGGCCAACGTCCTGACTTTC. This codes for CATSGQVPSGANVLTF.

The table lists this clone with a few counts. The chain joins TRBV30 to TRBJ2-3; TRBD1 might be the D (6 bases). Trimming pared 4 bases from V and 0 bases from J, leaving 17 bases between. Germline CDR1 is GTSNPN and CDR2 is SVGIG (reference sequence). The CDR3 spans 16 residues. Here the CDR3 DNA reads TGTGCCTGGATCCCTGCAGGGACACGGAGCACAGATACGCAGTATTTT. Translating gives CAWIPAGTRSTDTQYF. The variable domain in full, completed from reference TRBV30 and TRBJ2-3, reads SQTIHQWPATLVQPVGSPLSLECTVEGTSNPNLYWYRQAAGRGLQLLFYSVGIGQISSEVPQNLSASRPQDRQFILSSKKLLLSDSGFYLCAWIPAGTRSTDTQYFGPGTRLTVL.

This clone was detected only once. The V and J genes are TRBV30 and TRBJ1-1; 7 bases line up with TRBD1. Germline trimming cut 0 bases from V and 2 bases from J; bases unmatched to any gene: 6. The CDR3 is made up of 15 amino acids. The germline V gene encodes CDR1 GTSNPN and CDR2 SVGIG (reference sequence). The DNA for the CDR3 is TGTGCCTGGAGTGTAAGGGCAGGGGGAAACACTGAAGCTTTCTTT. It specifies CAWSVRAGGNTEAFF.